This T cell receptor (beta chain) was obtained from a study of cytomegalovirus exposure and HLA in healthy donors. Overall study findings and caveats: Both high specificity and high sensitivity reportedly marked the classifier's diagnosis of cytomegalovirus status.

Notes on this clone: Its antigen is currently unknown.

There are 13 residues in the CDR3. Trimming stripped 2 bases from V and 6 bases from J, with 11 bases between. The V gene's germline CDR1 is MDHEN and CDR2 SYDVKM. With 60 Vbeta and 13 Jbeta primers, the PCR was carried out. Data came from immunoSEQ multiplex PCR; TCRdb stores just in-frame clones and leaves some out. The table records around 180,000 clones, 70% to 85% of them present only once. Sample: PBMCs. The source of this sequence is a woman in her 30s in good health and CMV-seropositive. The chain recombines TRBV28 with TRBJ2-7; D might be TRBD2 (5 bases). The CDR3: CASSLPSPPEQYF. The CDR3 DNA sequence: TGTGCCAGCAGTTTACCTAGCCCACCCGAGCAGTACTTC.